There are a few counts of the clone carrying this T cell receptor (beta chain). At one end the junction does not follow the germline gene, possibly because of a read error. Germline V gene sequence: CDR1 SSHAT, CDR2 FNYEAQ (reference sequence). The CDR3 is 13 residues long. This sample was taken from a study of human T cells and chemical hapten exposure. Time point meaning: patch test 3, about 24 weeks after DPC sensitization. Treatment meaning: therapeutic diphenylcyclopropenone sensitization with weekly scalp DPC. TCRdb ran MiXCR on the RACE reads and lists one entry per CDR3 protein. Of 150,000 to 200,000 distinct CDR3 sequences listed, around a quarter are singletons.

The TCR sequence derives from a woman in her thirties or forties with alopecia areata. Some clones in this sample may be carry-over from other donors' samples. J is TRBJ2-3 and V is TRBV7-7; the D gene is possibly TRBD2 (6 bases). Sequencing used whole blood, obtained in connection with sensitization to the hapten diphenylcyclopropenone (DPC). The DNA for the CDR3 is TGTGCTAGCAGCTTACGACGGGAGGATACGCAGTATTTT. Its protein product is CASSLRREDTQYF.